This note documents a single T cell receptor beta chain sequence. CDR1 is LGHNA, CDR2 YSLEER, per germline. The CDR3 extends over 16 amino acids. No DNA is given; TCRdb re-called the 5' RACE reads and lists each CDR3 protein once. The repertoire table contains about 260,000 distinct CDR3 sequences. This record belongs to a study of T cells expressing NK-cell markers. The receptor was isolated from a woman between 18 and 69 years old in good health. The V gene is TRBV4-3, the J gene TRBJ1-6; TCRdb picks TRBD1, but there is no DNA to check that call. Sequenced: blood T cells: a sorted CD56 or NKG2C T cell subset, CD4+ or CD8+ T cells, or bulk PBMC T cells (not recorded which). The CDR3 protein is CASSQDDSSYNSPLHF.